This is a list of T cell receptor beta chains from one sample in a study of blood T cell repertoires in COVID-19. The table came from immunoSEQ multiplex PCR; TCRdb's copy has only in-frame clones and leaves some out. The repertoire holds around 340,000 clones, with around 83% as singletons. Specimen: peripheral blood. The receptors were sampled from a man between 25 and 39 years old with active or convalescent COVID-19. Both conserved end residues are part of each CDR3. D genes are given only for firm matches. Not all rows give a size; the values are once, few, many and, for expanded clones, a class.

.	TRBJ2-1	TRBV24-1	.	TGTGCCACCGGAGCCCCGGGTGCAAGCTCCTACAATGAGCAGTTCTTC	CATGAPGASSYNEQFF
.	TRBJ2-6	TRBV10-3	.	TGTGCCATCAGTGATGGCGGCCGCTCTGGGGCCAACGTCCTGACTTTC	CAISDGGRSGANVLTF
.	TRBJ2-2	TRBV3-1/TRBV3-2	.	TGTGCCAGCAGCCAAGGGACTGCTGACACCGGGGAGCTGTTTTTT	CASSQGTADTGELFF
.	TRBJ2-1	TRBV28	.	TGTGCCAGCAGCCCCCGCTTCCGGGAGCTCGGGAATGAGCAGTTCTTC	CASSPRFRELGNEQFF
.	TRBJ2-1	TRBV10-3	.	TGTGCCATCAGTACGTTCGACAGCTACAATGAGCAGTTCTTC	CAISTFDSYNEQFF
.	TRBJ2-7	TRBV6-5	.	TGTGCCAGCGGACCCCTACAGGGCGGCTCCTACGAGCAGTACTTC	CASGPLQGGSYEQYF
TRBD1	TRBJ1-2	TRBV2	few	TGTGCCAGCTCGGACGGGGCAGGGGGTGTTGGCTACACCTTC	CASSDGAGGVGYTF
.	TRBJ2-4	TRBV28	.	TGTGCCAGCAGTTTAGGGACACCCATTCAGTACTTC	CASSLGTPIQYF
TRBD2	TRBJ2-3	TRBV5-5	.	TGTGCCAGCACCGGGGGACTAGCTTCCACAGATACGCAGTATTTT	CASTGGLASTDTQYF
.	TRBJ2-7	TRBV7-9	.	TGTGCCAGCAGCTTAGGTGAGGAGAGCACCGAGCAGTACTTC	CASSLGEESTEQYF
.	TRBJ2-7	TRBV20-1	.	TGCAGTGCCCCTTTCTCCTACGAGCAGTACTTC	CSAPFSYEQYF
.	TRBJ2-7	TRBV5-1	.	TGCGCCAGCAGCTTGGCCGCGACATACTACGAGCAGTACTTC	CASSLAATYYEQYF
.	TRBJ2-1	TRBV11-3	.	TGTGCCAGCAGCCCGTTTGGCCCTTACAATGAGCAGTTCTTC	CASSPFGPYNEQFF
TRBD1	TRBJ2-2	TRBV5-1	.	TGCGCCAGCAGCTTTTCAGGGGGCTTTGGGGAGCTGTTTTTT	CASSFSGGFGELFF
.	TRBJ1-2	TRBV6-5	.	TGTGCCAGCACAGCGGATTTCTATGGCTACACCTTC	CASTADFYGYTF
.	TRBJ2-7	TRBV11-3	.	TGTGCCAGCAGCCTTCTGGACAGACACTACGAGCAGTACTTC	CASSLLDRHYEQYF
.	TRBJ2-1	TRBV27	.	TGTGCCAGCAGTTACTCTGCGGGGAGTGAGCAGTTCTTC	CASSYSAGSEQFF
.	TRBJ1-1	TRBV20-1	.	TGCAGTGCTGGAATGACAACGGAAGCTTTCTTT	CSAGMTTEAFF
.	TRBJ2-7	TRBV7-9	once	TGTGCCTACGCGAGCACGAGCTCCTACGAGCAGTACTTC	CAYASTSSYEQYF
.	TRBJ2-7	TRBV5-1	.	TGCGCCAGCAGCTCTGGGGATGAGGGCTACGAGCAGTACTTC	CASSSGDEGYEQYF
.	TRBJ1-4	TRBV10-3	.	TGTGCCATCAGTGAGATGTTTGGAGGGACTAATGAAAAACTGTTTTTT	CAISEMFGGTNEKLFF
.	TRBJ1-6	TRBV12-2	.	TGTGCAAGTCGCTTAGAAAGAACATGGCGCGGCAGTTCCTATAATTCACCCCTCCACTTT	CASRLERTWRGSSYNSPLHF
.	TRBJ1-5	TRBV11-3	.	TGTGCCAGCAGCTTGTCGGGGATTGGGCCCCAGCATTTT	CASSLSGIGPQHF
.	TRBJ2-1	TRBV5-5	.	TGTGCCAGCAGCTTGAGCTCGTACAATGAGCAGTTCTTC	CASSLSSYNEQFF
.	TRBJ1-1	TRBV7-9	.	TGTGCCAGCAGCTTTCCGGGACACAAGAACACTGAAGCTTTCTTT	CASSFPGHKNTEAFF
.	TRBJ2-7	TRBV30	.	TGTGCCTGGAGTTCGTTAGCGGCTACCTACGAGCAGTACTTC	CAWSSLAATYEQYF
.	TRBJ2-2	TRBV19	.	TGTGCCAGTAGCCTCCCGACAGAGAACACCGGGGAGCTGTTTTTT	CASSLPTENTGELFF
TRBD1	TRBJ2-7	TRBV7-3	.	TGTGCCAGCAGCTTAGGGCAGGGGGCGCTGTACGAGCAGTACTTC	CASSLGQGALYEQYF
.	TRBJ1-4	TRBV6-1	.	TGTGCCAGCAGTGACAGGGTCCCAAATGAAAAACTGTTTTTT	CASSDRVPNEKLFF
TRBD1	TRBJ2-1	TRBV24-1	.	TGTGCCACCAGGGGGACAGGGCGCGGGGATGAGCAGTTCTTC	CATRGTGRGDEQFF
.	TRBJ2-3	TRBV5-1	.	TGCGCCAGCAGAAGAGGGGGAGACTCAGGGCATACGCAGTATTTT	CASRRGGDSGHTQYF
.	TRBJ1-1	TRBV21-1	.	TGTGCCAGCAGCAAAAGATGGCAGGGGAATTTTTTCCATACTGAAGCTTTCTTT	CASSKRWQGNFFHTEAFF
.	TRBJ2-5	TRBV28	.	TGTGCCAGCAGCCTATCCGGGACTCTGGTTGAGACCCAGTACTTC	CASSLSGTLVETQYF
TRBD2	TRBJ2-7	TRBV7-2	.	TGTGCCAGCGGCGAGGGGAGGGCCTCCTACGAGCAGTACTTC	CASGEGRASYEQYF
TRBD1	TRBJ2-2	TRBV7-2	.	TGTGCCAGCAGATTTGGGACAGGGGGCGGGACCGGGGAGCTGTTTTTT	CASRFGTGGGTGELFF
.	TRBJ1-2	TRBV20-1	.	TGCAGTGCTAGAGATCTGGAGCCCCACACCTTC	CSARDLEPHTF
TRBD1	TRBJ2-7	TRBV25-1	.	TGTGCCAGCAGTGACACCGGGACAGGGTTCCACGAGCAGTACTTC	CASSDTGTGFHEQYF